This T cell receptor (beta chain) was captured in a study of OX40 agonist ivuxolimab in advanced cancers. The overall study: While on treatment, patients had intravenous ivuxolimab at 0.01 to 10 mg/kg every 2 weeks.

Method: immunoSEQ multiplex PCR; TCRdb's copy keeps in-frame clones and lacks some. Of about 23,000 clones in the sample, about 87% are singletons; the top ten hold 30% to 35%. The CDR3 sequence is 16 residues long. CDR1 is SGHAT, CDR2 FQNNGV, per germline. V was pared by 5 bases and J by 6 bases, with 23 bases between. Sequencing used CD4+ or CD8+ T cells sorted from blood, obtained in a trial of the OX40 agonist ivuxolimab. This TCR was recovered from an adult with an advanced solid tumor such as melanoma, head and neck, liver or kidney cancer. The genes are TRBV11-2 and TRBJ2-7, with a weak D call TRBD1 (6 bases). The CDR3 loop reads CASSPIRVVGGSEQYF. In DNA form, the CDR3 reads TGTGCCAGCAGCCCCATCCGTGTAGTAGGGGGTTCCGAGCAGTACTTC. Full variable domain (rest looked up from reference TRBV11-2 and TRBJ2-7): EAGVAQSPRYKIIEKRQSVAFWCNPISGHATLYWYQQILGQGPKLLIQFQNNGVVDDSQLPKDRFSAERLKGVDSTLKIQPAKLEDSAVYLCASSPIRVVGGSEQYFGPGTRLTVT.